What follows is one TCR beta chain and its context. Its antigen is still unknown. The sample holds no much larger clone one base away, and base qualities are not on file. The immunoSEQ Assay, a bias-controlled multiplex PCR, was used to amplify TCRbeta CDR3 regions from genomic DNA. The study's own analysis went as follows. Nucleated cell counts per sample were estimated from amplification of reference gene primers within the assay. Sequence reads were collapsed and filtered to measure the absolute abundance of every unique TCRbeta CDR3 rearrangement. For each sample, productive Simpson clonality was calculated as the square root of Simpson's diversity index over productive rearrangements. TCRdb stores this immuneACCESS table with in-frame sequences only. Part of the clones is absent; in the studies checked, under half of the shortfall reflects unresolved V genes, and no reason is known for the rest. The V and J calls and clone size come from that table; D and trimming were worked out from the DNA. This sample is represented by over 350,000 clones; around 89% of them were singletons. Together, the top ten hold roughly 1.2% of the sample.

Participants in the prospective study were enrolled through a virtual design, were aged 18 to 89 years, and lived in approximately 24 United States geographic areas. In the prospective study, cohorts were assigned on the basis of participant-reported clinical history obtained from a screening survey and a study questionnaire. ImmuneRACE Cohort 3 recovered participants were defined by two consecutive negative NP/OP PCR tests, healthcare professional clearance, or symptom resolution. In the prospective study, mobile phlebotomists collected whole blood, serum and a nasopharyngeal or oropharyngeal swab from each participant. Over an approximately two-month period, participants in the prospective study had the option of providing additional blood draws and questionnaires. Before DNA extraction, blood samples from the prospective study were shipped at room temperature or frozen. Reading from cysteine to phenylalanine, the CDR3 counts 14 amino acids. Only the CDR3 part of the read is kept: 42 bases, read in frame from the first base. V is clipped by 3 bases and J by 0 bases, and the sequence between their germline boundaries is 9 bases long. CDR1 LGHDT and CDR2 YNNKEL were looked up in the germline V gene (reference sequence).

This sample stems from a study of blood T cell repertoires in COVID-19 (dated by TCRdb to 2018 to 2020). For the wider study: The collaborator samples originated in the United States, Italy and Spain and spanned the acute and convalescent phases of COVID-19. The prospective study material was composed of cDNA or gDNA derived from T cells, B-cell-depleted T cells, or PBMCs. Deeply sampled blood TCRbeta repertoires from subjects exposed to, actively infected with, or recovered from COVID-19 were included in the dataset. The repertoires were made available in a free public database intended to serve as a resource for research on the immune response to SARS-CoV-2. Samples came from the ongoing ImmuneRACE study (first 160 participants) plus 1,254 subjects from 6 global collaborators. A de-identified subject ID, COVID-19 status, age in years and sex were almost always included in the sample metadata. Where available, HLA class I and class II types were taken from metadata supplied by the sample provider and were not determined by assay-based typing. Here is what the overall study found, with its caveats: How much clinical and demographic metadata was included differed by source and by participant, and the metadata was provided uncurated.

Specimen: PBMCs or T cells enriched from blood (not recorded which). In this chain, TRBV3-1 (or the pseudogene TRBV3-2) is recombined with TRBJ2-7, with the identity of the D gene unclear. This TCR was recovered from a woman aged 18-29 years who had recovered from COVID-19. The DNA sequence follows: TGTGCCAGCAGCCAGATCCCGAGCTCCTACGAGCAGTACTTC. This sequence encodes CASSQIPSSYEQYF.